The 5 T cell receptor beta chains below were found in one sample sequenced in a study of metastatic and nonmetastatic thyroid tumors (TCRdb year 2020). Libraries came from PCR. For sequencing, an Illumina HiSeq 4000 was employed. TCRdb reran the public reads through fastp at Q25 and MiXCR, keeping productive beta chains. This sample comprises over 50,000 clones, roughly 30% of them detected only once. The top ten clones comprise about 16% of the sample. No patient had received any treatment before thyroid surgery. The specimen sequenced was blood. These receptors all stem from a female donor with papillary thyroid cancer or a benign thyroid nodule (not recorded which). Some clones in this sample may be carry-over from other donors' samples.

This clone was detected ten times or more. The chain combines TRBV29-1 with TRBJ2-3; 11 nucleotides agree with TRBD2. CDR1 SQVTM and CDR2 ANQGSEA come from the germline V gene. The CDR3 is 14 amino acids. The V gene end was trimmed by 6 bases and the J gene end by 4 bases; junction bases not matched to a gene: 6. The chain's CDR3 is CSVGVAGGSDTQYF. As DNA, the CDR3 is TGCAGCGTGGGGGTAGCGGGAGGGTCAGATACGCAGTATTTT.

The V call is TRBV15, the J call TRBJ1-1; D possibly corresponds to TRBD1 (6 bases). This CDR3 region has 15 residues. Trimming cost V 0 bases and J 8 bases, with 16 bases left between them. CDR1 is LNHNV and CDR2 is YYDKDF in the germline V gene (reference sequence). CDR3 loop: CATSRDRGHAREAFF. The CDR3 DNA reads TGTGCCACCAGCAGAGATCGGGGACACGCTCGGGAAGCTTTCTTT.

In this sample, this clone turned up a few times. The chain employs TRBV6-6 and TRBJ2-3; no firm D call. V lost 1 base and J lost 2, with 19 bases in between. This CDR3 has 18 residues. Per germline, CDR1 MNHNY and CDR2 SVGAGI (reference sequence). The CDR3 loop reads CASSYWVQPTADTDTQYF. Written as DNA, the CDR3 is TGTGCCAGCAGTTACTGGGTTCAACCTACCGCCGACACAGATACGCAGTATTTT.

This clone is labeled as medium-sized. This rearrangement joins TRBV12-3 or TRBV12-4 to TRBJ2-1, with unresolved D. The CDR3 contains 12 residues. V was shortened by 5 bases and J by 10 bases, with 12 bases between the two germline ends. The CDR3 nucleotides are TGTGCCAGCAGTCCTGGTCGTAGGGAGCAGTTCTTC. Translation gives CASSPGRREQFF.

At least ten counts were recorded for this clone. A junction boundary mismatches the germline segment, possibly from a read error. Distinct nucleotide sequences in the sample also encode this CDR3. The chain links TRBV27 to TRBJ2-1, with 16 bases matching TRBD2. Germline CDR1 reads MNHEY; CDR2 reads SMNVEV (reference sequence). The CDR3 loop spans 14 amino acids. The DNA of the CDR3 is TGTGCTAGCAGGGGGACTAGCGGGAGGGATGAGCAGTTCTTC. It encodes CASRGTSGRDEQFF.